This passage covers 30 T cell receptor beta chains from one sample sequenced in a study of identical twins' blood T cells. Using its own MiXCR run on the 5' RACE reads, TCRdb lists one record per CDR3 protein. The profile shows a few hundred thousand distinct CDR3 sequences, more than 25% of them singletons. The sample taken for sequencing was PBMCs. All receptors derive from a woman aged 18 to 55 in good health.

Only a few counts were recorded for this clonotype. V usage is TRBV7-6 and J usage is TRBJ2-1; no clear D. The germline V gene encodes CDR1 SGHVS and CDR2 FNYEAQ. The CDR3 is 12 residues long. V lost 8 bases to trimming and J lost 1 base, with 6 bases between them. CDR3 protein: CASGNSYNEQFF. The DNA of the CDR3 is TGTGCCAGCGGTAATTCCTACAATGAGCAGTTCTTC. Full variable domain (remainder filled in from reference TRBV7-6 and TRBJ2-1): GAGVSQSPRYKVTKRGQDVALRCDPISGHVSLYWYRQALGQGPEFLTYFNYEAQQDKSGLPNDRFSAERPEGSISTLTIQRTEQRDSAMYRCASGNSYNEQFFGPGTRLTVL.

This chain uses TRBV4-1 with TRBJ1-5; D not resolved. Trimming removed 4 bases from V and 6 bases from J, with 10 bases in between. The germline gives CDR1 MGHRA, CDR2 YSYEKL. This CDR3 has 13 amino acids. CDR3 in amino acids: CASSLNAVQPQHF. The CDR3 DNA sequence: TGCGCCAGCAGCCTCAATGCGGTTCAGCCCCAGCATTTT.

This clonotype was detected only a few times. The chain carries TRBV12-3 or TRBV12-4 and TRBJ1-1; D not certain. Trimming stripped 9 bases from V and 4 bases from J, with 12 bases between. This CDR3 contains 12 residues. CDR3 residues: CASKGAGTEAFF. The CDR3 DNA is TGTGCCAGTAAGGGTGCGGGCACTGAAGCTTTCTTT.

Ten or more counts support this clonotype. The V call is TRBV29-1, the J call TRBJ2-3; D possibly matches TRBD1 or TRBD2 (5 bases each). Trimming removed 6 bases at V and 5 bases at J, with 9 bases between. The germline V gene has CDR1 SQVTM and CDR2 ANQGSEA. The CDR3 contains 11 residues. In DNA form, the CDR3 reads TGCAGCGTGAGGGGCGGAGATACGCAGTATTTT. Amino acids: CSVRGGDTQYF.

There are many counts of this clonotype. The chain joins TRBV27 to TRBJ1-1, with D possibly TRBD1 on 5 matching bases. The CDR3 consists of 19 residues. The germline V gene has CDR1 MNHEY and CDR2 SMNVEV (reference sequence). V was shortened by 6 bases and J by 5 bases, with 31 bases between the two germline ends. The CDR3: CASRPKFGQGATRRTEAFF. The CDR3 DNA reads as TGTGCCAGCAGGCCCAAATTTGGGCAGGGTGCCACTCGGAGGACTGAAGCTTTCTTT.

Worth noting for this clonotype: An end of the junction does not agree with germline; a read error may underlie this. The chain carries TRBV2 and TRBJ2-1; tentative D call: TRBD2 (6 bases). Germline V lookup: CDR1 SNHLY, CDR2 FYNNEI. The CDR3 is 15 residues long. DNA for the CDR3: TGTGCCAGCAGTGAAGGGAGGGGCTCCCACAATGAGCAGTTCTTC. The encoded protein is CASSEGRGSHNEQFF. Looking up the rest from reference TRBV2 and TRBJ2-1 gives the full variable domain: EPEVTQTPSHQVTQMGQEVILRCVPISNHLYFYWYRQILGQKVEFLVSFYNNEISEKSEIFDDQFSVERPDGSNFTLKIRSTKLEDSAMYFCASSEGRGSHNEQFFGPGTRLTVL.

This chain joins TRBV6-2 or TRBV6-3 and TRBJ2-7; tentative D call: TRBD2 (5 bases). This CDR3 is built from 14 residues. V was pared by 7 bases and J by 4 bases, with 17 bases between. Germline V gene lookup returns CDR1 MNHEY and CDR2 SVGEGT. CDR3 sequence: CASTFHRRGYEQYF. CDR3 DNA: TGTGCCAGCACTTTCCACCGACGGGGATACGAGCAGTACTTC.

In the case of this clonotype: At one boundary the junction diverges from the germline segment, which might be a read error. Here the CDR3 DNA reads TGCGCCAGCAGCTATTCCGACGGACTAGCGGGTGGCTACGATCAGTACTTC. It translates to CASSYSDGLAGGYDQYF. The chain joins TRBV5-1 to TRBJ2-7; 11 nucleotides line up with TRBD2. The germline V gene encodes CDR1 SGHRS and CDR2 YFSETQ. The CDR3 length is 17 residues. The full variable domain, its missing parts supplied by reference TRBV5-1 and TRBJ2-7, is KAGVTQTPRYLIKTRGQQVTLSCSPISGHRSVSWYQQTPGQGLQFLFEYFSETQRNKGNFPGRFSGRQFSNSRSEMNVSTLELGDSALYLCASSYSDGLAGGYDQYFGPGTRLTVT.

The genes are TRBV7-8 and TRBJ2-5, with D hard to call. The CDR3 has 15 amino acids. CDR1 SGHVS and CDR2 FQNEAQ come from the germline V gene. Trimming cost V 2 bases and J 3 bases, with 13 bases left between them. CDR3 sequence (DNA): TGTGCCAGCAGCTTACGACCTGACGGCAAAGAGACCCAGTACTTC. Translated, it gives CASSLRPDGKETQYF.

The rearrangement uses TRBV20-1 and TRBJ2-2; 7 nucleotides align to TRBD1. V shed 5 bases, J shed 4 bases, and the junction held 7 bases outside the gene matches. The CDR3 has 14 residues. Per the germline V gene, CDR1 is DFQATT and CDR2 is SNEGSKA (reference sequence). CDR3 coding DNA: TGCAGTGCTGGAAAAGGGACAGCCACCGGGGAGCTGTTTTTT. This sequence encodes CSAGKGTATGELFF.

Many counts were recorded for this clonotype. The rearrangement uses TRBV7-9 and TRBJ1-5, with D unresolved. The germline V gene has CDR1 SEHNR and CDR2 FQNEAQ (reference sequence). V was pared by 5 bases and J by 1 base, with 6 bases between. This CDR3 spans 13 amino acids. The CDR3 loop reads CASSRGSNQPQHF. Here the CDR3 DNA reads TGTGCCAGCAGCCGTGGGAGCAATCAGCCCCAGCATTTT.

As regards this clonotype: A much bigger clone sits one base away, suggesting this may be a read error. This chain joins TRBV5-6 and TRBJ2-1; TRBD2 might be the D (5 bases). This CDR3 is built from 13 residues. Germline-derived CDR1 and CDR2 are SGHDT and YYEEEE. V was cut by 2 bases and J by 10 bases, with 13 bases left in between. The CDR3 nucleotides are TGTGCCAGCAGCTTAGCGCTAGCAGAGGAGCAGTTCTTC. Translation: CASSLALAEEQFF.

About this clonotype: The junction departs from germline at one end; a sequencing error may be responsible. This sequence joins TRBV12-5 and TRBJ1-2; a weak D match, TRBD1 (5 bases). CDR3 size: 10 residues. The germline gives CDR1 LGHNT, CDR2 FRNRAP. CDR3 DNA sequence: TGTGCTAGTGGGGAGGGGTTGGAAGCCTTC. Encoded protein: CASGEGLEAF. Drawing the rest from reference TRBV12-5 and TRBJ1-2, the complete variable domain is DARVTQTPRHKVTEMGQEVTMRCQPILGHNTVFWYRQTMMQGLELLAYFRNRAPLDDSGMPKDRFSAEMPDATLATLKIQPSEPRDSAVYFCASGEGLEAFGSGTRLTVV.

This clonotype was picked up a small number of times. The chain joins TRBV5-4 to TRBJ1-2, with D tentatively TRBD1 (5 bases). V was clipped by 3 bases and J by 4 bases, with 13 bases between them. The CDR3 contains 14 residues. Germline V gene sequence: CDR1 SGHNT, CDR2 YYREEE (reference sequence). CDR3 sequence reads: CASSSAQDAYGYTF. DNA of the CDR3: TGTGCCAGCAGCTCCGCACAGGACGCCTATGGCTACACCTTC. Combining the CDR3 with reference TRBV5-4 and TRBJ1-2 gives the whole variable domain ETGVTQSPTHLIKTRGQQVTLRCSSQSGHNTVSWYQQALGQGPQFIFQYYREEENGRGNFPPRFSGLQFPNYSSELNVNALELDDSALYLCASSSAQDAYGYTFGSGTRLTVV.

The chain combines TRBV7-9 with TRBJ1-2, with TRBD1 identical over 10 bases. Looked up from germline, CDR1 is SEHNR and CDR2 is FQNEAQ (reference sequence). CDR3 length: 15 amino acids. V shed 5 bases and J 6 bases; nucleotides not matched to a gene: 9. The CDR3 region has the DNA TGTGCCAGCAGCAGAGCTGGACAGGGGGTTCATGGCTACACCTTC. The encoded protein is CASSRAGQGVHGYTF.

As regards this clonotype: This could be a read error, since a much larger clone is one nucleotide away. This chain connects TRBV5-1 to TRBJ1-6; 8 nucleotides line up with TRBD1. This CDR3 is 16 amino acids long. The V gene's germline CDR1 is SGHRS and CDR2 YFSETQ. CDR3 coding DNA: TGCGCCAGCAGCTTACAGACAGGGGAACATAATTCACTCCTCCACTTT. This codes for CASSLQTGEHNSLLHF.

This clonotype was detected only a few times. This sequence joins TRBV20-1 and TRBJ1-1; tentative D call: TRBD1 (5 bases). The germline CDR1 and CDR2 sequences are DFQATT and SNEGSKA (reference sequence). This CDR3 comprises 16 residues. Trimming removed 7 bases from V and 0 bases from J, with 21 bases in between. This chain's CDR3 is CSGRGVQPKLNTEAFF. The CDR3 DNA follows: TGCAGTGGGAGAGGGGTACAGCCTAAATTGAACACTGAAGCTTTCTTT.

The rearrangement joins TRBV20-1 to TRBJ2-1; 16 nucleotides align to TRBD2. Germline CDR1 and CDR2: DFQATT and SNEGSKA (reference sequence). The CDR3 runs to 16 residues. The DNA of the CDR3 is TGCCATGCTAGCGGGACTAGCGGGAGGGCCTCGCATGAGCAGTTCTTC. Encoded protein: CHASGTSGRASHEQFF.

The J gene is TRBJ1-5, the V gene TRBV6-6, with unresolved D. CDR1 and CDR2 (germline): MNHNY, SVGAGI (reference sequence). This CDR3 is 12 amino acids long. Trimming took off 6 bases at V and 4 bases at J, with 7 bases between the two ends. The CDR3 nucleotides are TGTGCCAGCAGCCTATATAATCAGCCCCAGCATTTT. Translating it yields CASSLYNQPQHF.

The rearrangement uses TRBV27 and TRBJ1-4; D gene ambiguous. CDR1 and CDR2 (germline): MNHEY, SMNVEV (reference sequence). The CDR3 consists of 17 residues. Trimming took off 3 bases at V and 0 bases at J, with 14 bases between the two ends. CDR3 residues: CASSFWSMPATNEKLFF. DNA of the CDR3: TGTGCCAGCAGTTTTTGGTCGATGCCTGCAACTAATGAAAAACTGTTTTTT.

This clonotype was detected a few times. The J gene is TRBJ2-3, the V gene TRBV7-9; D is ambiguous. Germline V lookup: CDR1 SEHNR, CDR2 FQNEAQ (reference sequence). V was cut by 5 bases and J by 2 bases, with 8 bases left in between. The CDR3 loop spans 13 amino acids. The CDR3 nucleotides are TGTGCCAGCAGCGCCAGGAACACAGATACGCAGTATTTT. Translation gives CASSARNTDTQYF.

For this clonotype: This CDR3 fails to terminate in the conserved phenylalanine or tryptophan, so it likely reflects a read error. The CDR3 bases are TGTGCCATCAGTGAGCGGGGGGAGAAAATGAACACTGAAGCTTTCTGT. It yields the protein CAISERGEKMNTEAFC. The chain links TRBV10-3 to TRBJ1-1, with D perhaps matching TRBD1 (5 bases). CDR3 length equals 16 residues. From germline, CDR1 is ENHRY and CDR2 SYGVKD. The V end was cut by 2 bases, the J end by 0 bases, with 13 bases between.

V gene TRBV7-8 combines with J gene TRBJ1-6; possibly TRBD1 for D (5 bases). V gave up 7 bases and J gave up 3 bases, with 13 bases separating them. This CDR3 contains 15 residues. Germline assignment: CDR1 SGHVS and CDR2 FQNEAQ. The CDR3 nucleotides are TGTGCCAGCACCGAAGGGGAAGGCTATAATTCACCCCTCCACTTT. Amino acid sequence: CASTEGEGYNSPLHF.

This clonotype was observed a few times. The CDR3 sequence: CASSQLGQGASSGNTIYF. The CDR3, as DNA: TGTGCCAGCAGCCAGCTTGGACAGGGGGCGAGCTCTGGAAACACCATATATTTT. The V gene is TRBV7-9, the J gene TRBJ1-3, with 11 bases that match TRBD1. The CDR3 length is 18 residues. With V trimmed by 5 bases and J by 0 bases, 9 bases remained unmatched. In germline, CDR1 is SEHNR, CDR2 FQNEAQ (reference sequence).

This chain joins TRBV12-3 or TRBV12-4 and TRBJ2-7; TRBD2 matches 11 bases. With V trimmed by 5 bases and J by 2 bases, 2 bases remained unmatched. The CDR3 has 14 amino acids. CDR3 nucleotide sequence: TGTGCCAGCAGTCCGGGACTAGCGGCCTACGAGCAGTACTTC. Translation gives CASSPGLAAYEQYF.

The V call is TRBV19, the J call TRBJ2-5; D tentatively reads TRBD1 or TRBD2 (5 bases each). The length of the CDR3 is 16 residues. V was pared by 6 bases and J by 0 bases, with 17 bases between. Germline V gene sequence: CDR1 LNHDA, CDR2 SQIVND (reference sequence). Here the CDR3 reads CASRVKGSVYQETQYF. In DNA, the CDR3 is TGTGCCAGTAGAGTTAAGGGGAGTGTGTACCAAGAGACCCAGTACTTC.

The chain links TRBV20-1 to TRBJ1-4, with D maybe TRBD1 (5 bases). Trimming took off 3 bases at V and 0 bases at J, with 8 bases between the two ends. This CDR3 is 14 amino acids long. Germline V gene sequence: CDR1 DFQATT, CDR2 SNEGSKA (reference sequence). This CDR3 is CSASGDATNEKLFF. The CDR3 bases are TGCAGTGCTAGCGGGGACGCAACTAATGAAAAACTGTTTTTT.

About this clonotype itself: The limits of the CDR3 on the DNA are not certain, so only TCRdb's listed CDR3 is given. The chain recombines TRBV12-3 or TRBV12-4 with TRBJ2-1; the table's D call, TRBD2, has no DNA check behind it. The CDR3 is 16 amino acids in total, end residues counted. The CDR3 region is CASSREWAGGNNEQSF.

This clonotype was detected a few times. The genes are TRBV11-2 and TRBJ2-7, with D possibly being TRBD1 or TRBD2 (5 bases each). This CDR3 contains 14 residues. CDR1 and CDR2 (germline): SGHAT, FQNNGV. V was cut by 2 bases and J by 0 bases, with 8 bases left in between. Written as DNA, the CDR3 is TGTGCCAGCAGCTTAACTAGGGGCTCCTACGAGCAGTACTTC. This translates into CASSLTRGSYEQYF.

There are a few counts of this clonotype. The chain carries TRBV5-6 and TRBJ1-1; D remains unclear. V gave up 2 bases and J gave up 7 bases, with 6 bases separating them. The CDR3 consists of 11 residues. CDR1 and CDR2 (germline): SGHDT, YYEEEE. The CDR3 sequence: CASSFEGEAFF. The CDR3 nucleotides read TGTGCCAGCAGCTTTGAGGGTGAAGCTTTCTTT.